This T cell receptor beta chain was identified during a study of blood T cell repertoires in COVID-19. Study information: Both acute and convalescent COVID-19 samples were obtained from the United States, Italy and Spain. PBMCs, B-cell-depleted T cells, or T cells were the source of the cDNA or gDNA that made up the material.

Per the authors' pipeline: Amplifying reference gene primers gave estimates of nucleated cell counts. TCRdb's table, derived via immunoSEQ multiplex PCR, lists solely in-frame clones and lacks some. Clone size and V and J calls were adopted from that table, with D and trimming inferred from the DNA. The sample has some 200,000 clones; 80% to 90% are singletons. Per germline, CDR1 SEHNR and CDR2 FQNEAQ (reference sequence). CDR3 length equals 17 residues. The V segment lost 4 bases and the J segment 1 base; nucleotides outside the gene matches: 8. The receptor comes from a man between 18 and 29 years old with active or convalescent COVID-19. The V and J genes are TRBV7-9 and TRBJ2-1, with 9 bases lining up with TRBD2. Sequencing used peripheral blood. The CDR3 sequence: CASSSQGGRGSYNEQFF. DNA for the CDR3: TGTGCCAGCAGCTCCCAGGGCGGGAGGGGTTCCTACAATGAGCAGTTCTTC.